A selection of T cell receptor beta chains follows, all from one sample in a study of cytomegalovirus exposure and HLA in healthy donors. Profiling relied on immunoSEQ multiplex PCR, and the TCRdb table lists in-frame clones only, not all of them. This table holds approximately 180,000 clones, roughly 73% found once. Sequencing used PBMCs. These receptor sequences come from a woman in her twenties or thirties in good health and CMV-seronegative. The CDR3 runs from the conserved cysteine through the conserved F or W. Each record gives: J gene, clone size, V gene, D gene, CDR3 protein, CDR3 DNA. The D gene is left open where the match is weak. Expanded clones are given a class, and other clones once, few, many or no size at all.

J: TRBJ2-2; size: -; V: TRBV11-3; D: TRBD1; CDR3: CASSPGTGNTGELFF; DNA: TGTGCCAGCAGTCCCGGGACAGGGAACACCGGGGAGCTGTTTTTT
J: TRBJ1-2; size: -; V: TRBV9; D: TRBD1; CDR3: CASSVEPGTGQGYTF; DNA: TGTGCCAGCAGCGTAGAGCCCGGGACAGGGCAAGGCTACACCTTC
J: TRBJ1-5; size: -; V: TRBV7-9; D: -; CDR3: CASSIQGVGNQPQHF; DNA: TGTGCCAGCAGCATACAGGGAGTCGGCAATCAGCCCCAGCATTTT
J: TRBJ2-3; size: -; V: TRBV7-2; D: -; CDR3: CASSPWTVFGLGTDTQYF; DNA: TGTGCCAGCAGCCCCTGGACAGTATTCGGACTAGGCACAGATACGCAGTATTTT
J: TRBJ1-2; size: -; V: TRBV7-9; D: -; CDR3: CASSNRRASDYGYTF; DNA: TGTGCCAGCAGCAATCGCAGGGCGAGCGACTATGGCTACACCTTC
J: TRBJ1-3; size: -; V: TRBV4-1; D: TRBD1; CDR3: CASSQGESGGRLSGNTIYF; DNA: TGCGCCAGCAGCCAAGGAGAATCAGGGGGTAGACTCTCTGGAAACACCATATATTTT
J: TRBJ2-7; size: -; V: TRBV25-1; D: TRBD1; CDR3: CASSEWTGKGSYEQYF; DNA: TGTGCCAGCAGTGAATGGACAGGGAAGGGGTCCTACGAGCAGTACTTC
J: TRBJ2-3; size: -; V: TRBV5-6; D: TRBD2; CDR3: CASSLYAFTSGGLTDTQYF; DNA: TGTGCCAGCAGCTTGTATGCGTTTACTAGCGGGGGCCTCACAGATACGCAGTATTTT
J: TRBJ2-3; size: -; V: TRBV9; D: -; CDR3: CASSVGGGGTDTQYF; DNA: TGTGCCAGCAGCGTAGGTGGCGGGGGCACAGATACGCAGTATTTT
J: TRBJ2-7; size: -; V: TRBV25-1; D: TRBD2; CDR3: CASSDPREAHYEQYF; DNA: TGTGCCAGCAGTGACCCTCGGGAGGCTCACTACGAGCAGTACTTC
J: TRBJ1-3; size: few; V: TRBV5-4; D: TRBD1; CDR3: CASSPPLAGGKSGNTIYF; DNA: TGTGCCAGCAGCCCCCCGCTGGCAGGGGGTAAATCTGGAAACACCATATATTTT
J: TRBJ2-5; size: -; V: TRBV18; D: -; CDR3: CASSIDLKETQYF; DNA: TGTGCCAGCTCGATCGACTTGAAAGAGACCCAGTACTTC
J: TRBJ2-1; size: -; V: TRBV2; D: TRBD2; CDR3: CASSVSSGRVQAYNEQFF; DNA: TGTGCCAGCAGTGTGTCTAGCGGGAGGGTTCAAGCCTACAATGAGCAGTTCTTC
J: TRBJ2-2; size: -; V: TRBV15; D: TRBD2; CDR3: CATSRGGGWASTGELFF; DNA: TGTGCCACCAGCAGAGGGGGGGGGTGGGCCTCTACCGGGGAGCTGTTTTTT
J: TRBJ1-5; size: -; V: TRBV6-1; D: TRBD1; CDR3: CASSEYRGSNQPQHF; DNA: TGTGCCAGCAGTGAATACAGGGGGAGCAATCAGCCCCAGCATTTT
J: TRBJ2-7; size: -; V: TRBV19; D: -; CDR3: CASSILGTMGLEQYF; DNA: TGTGCCAGTAGTATACTCGGGACAATGGGTCTGGAGCAGTACTTC
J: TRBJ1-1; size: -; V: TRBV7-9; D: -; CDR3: CATQGMNTEAFF; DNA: TGTGCCACACAGGGAATGAACACTGAAGCTTTCTTT
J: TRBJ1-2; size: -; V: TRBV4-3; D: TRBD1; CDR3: CASSQAQGAGGYTF; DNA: TGCGCCAGCAGCCAAGCTCAGGGGGCTGGAGGCTACACCTTC
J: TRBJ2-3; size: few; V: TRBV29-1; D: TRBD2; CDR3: CSVTPGLEADTQYF; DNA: TGCAGCGTCACCCCGGGACTAGAGGCAGATACGCAGTATTTT
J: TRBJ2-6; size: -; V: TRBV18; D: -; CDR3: CASSPLDNSPGANVLTF; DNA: TGTGCCAGCTCACCGTTAGACAATTCACCTGGGGCCAACGTCCTGACTTTC
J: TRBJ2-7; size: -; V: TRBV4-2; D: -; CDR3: CASSQDRESYEQYF; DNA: TGTGCCAGCAGCCAAGACAGGGAATCCTACGAGCAGTACTTC
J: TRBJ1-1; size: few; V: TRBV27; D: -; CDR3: CASSHGRLGTEAFF; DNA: TGTGCCAGCAGTCACGGGAGGCTGGGCACTGAAGCTTTCTTT
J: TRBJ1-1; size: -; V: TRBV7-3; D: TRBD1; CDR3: CASSLKRGTGVNTEAFF; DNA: TGTGCCAGCAGCTTAAAACGCGGGACAGGGGTGAACACTGAAGCTTTCTTT
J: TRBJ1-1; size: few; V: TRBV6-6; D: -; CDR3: CASSYEGANTEAFF; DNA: TGTGCCAGCAGTTACGAAGGGGCGAACACTGAAGCTTTCTTT
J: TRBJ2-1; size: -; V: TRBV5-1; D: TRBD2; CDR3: CASSFAGLAGGTGNEQFF; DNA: TGCGCCAGCAGCTTTGCTGGACTAGCGGGAGGAACGGGCAATGAGCAGTTCTTC
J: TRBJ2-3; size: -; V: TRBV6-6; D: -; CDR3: CASSPAGAVTQYF; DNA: TGTGCCAGCAGCCCGGCGGGGGCAGTTACGCAGTATTTT
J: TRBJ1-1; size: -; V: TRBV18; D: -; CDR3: CASSPRQLRGGEAFF; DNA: TGTGCCAGCTCACCGAGGCAGCTTAGAGGAGGCGAAGCTTTCTTT
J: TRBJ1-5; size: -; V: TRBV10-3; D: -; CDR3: CAIRPPRTDNQPQHF; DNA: TGTGCCATCAGGCCACCGCGGACAGATAATCAGCCCCAGCATTTT
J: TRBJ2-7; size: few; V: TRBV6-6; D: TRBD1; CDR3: CASSSEDRVTAEQYF; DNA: TGTGCCAGCAGTTCCGAGGACAGGGTAACGGCCGAGCAGTACTTC
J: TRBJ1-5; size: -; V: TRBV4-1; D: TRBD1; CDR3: CASSHRSGQGTYSNQPQHF; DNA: TGCGCCAGCAGCCACCGCTCGGGACAGGGGACTTATAGCAATCAGCCCCAGCATTTT
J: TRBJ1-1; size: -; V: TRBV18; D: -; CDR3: CASSPERSTEAFF; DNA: TGTGCCAGCTCACCGGAAAGGAGCACTGAAGCTTTCTTT
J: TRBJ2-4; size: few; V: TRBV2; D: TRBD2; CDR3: CASSAQWWTSSVAKNIQYF; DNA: TGTGCCAGCAGTGCGCAATGGTGGACTAGTAGTGTAGCCAAAAACATTCAGTACTTC
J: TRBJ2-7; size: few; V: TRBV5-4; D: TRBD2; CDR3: CASSPPGLAGGRSSYEQYF; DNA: TGTGCCAGCAGCCCCCCGGGACTAGCGGGAGGGAGGAGCTCCTACGAGCAGTACTTC
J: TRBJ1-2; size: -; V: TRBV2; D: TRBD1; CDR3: CASCRTGPTYGYTF; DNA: TGTGCCAGCTGCCGGACAGGACCGACCTATGGCTACACCTTC
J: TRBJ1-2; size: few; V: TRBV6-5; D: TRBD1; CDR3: CASSYSTGGGYGYTF; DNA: TGTGCCAGCAGTTACTCGACAGGGGGTGGCTATGGCTACACCTTC
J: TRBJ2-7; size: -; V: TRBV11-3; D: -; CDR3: CASSLAGQPHEQYF; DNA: TGTGCCAGCAGCTTAGCGGGACAACCCCACGAGCAGTACTTC
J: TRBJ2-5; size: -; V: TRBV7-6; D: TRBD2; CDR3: CASSLVTSGGLGETQYF; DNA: TGTGCCAGCAGCTTAGTAACTAGCGGGGGGCTTGGGGAGACCCAGTACTTC
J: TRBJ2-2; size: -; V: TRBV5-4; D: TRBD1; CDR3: CASSSTGGKGGELFF; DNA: TGTGCCAGCAGTTCGACAGGGGGCAAGGGCGGGGAGCTGTTTTTT
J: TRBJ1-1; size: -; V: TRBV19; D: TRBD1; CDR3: CALTGDRGTEAFF; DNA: TGTGCCTTAACAGGGGACAGGGGAACTGAAGCTTTCTTT
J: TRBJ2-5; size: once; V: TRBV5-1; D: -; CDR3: CASSPAAAAETQYF; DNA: TGCGCCAGCAGCCCTGCGGCGGCGGCGGAGACCCAGTACTTC
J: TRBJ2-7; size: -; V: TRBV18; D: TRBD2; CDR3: CASSVGLALDEQYF; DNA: TGTGCCAGCTCAGTGGGACTAGCGTTGGACGAGCAGTACTTC
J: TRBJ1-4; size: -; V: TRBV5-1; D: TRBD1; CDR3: CASSLLTGGEKLFF; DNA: TGCGCCAGCAGCTTACTAACAGGGGGCGAAAAACTGTTTTTT
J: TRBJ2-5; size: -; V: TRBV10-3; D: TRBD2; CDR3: CAISDASGLKETQYF; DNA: TGTGCCATCAGTGATGCTAGCGGGTTAAAAGAGACCCAGTACTTC
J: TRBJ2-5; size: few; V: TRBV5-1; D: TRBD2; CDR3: CASSPRTSGGGETQYF; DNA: TGCGCCAGCAGCCCCCGGACTAGCGGGGGAGGGGAGACCCAGTACTTC
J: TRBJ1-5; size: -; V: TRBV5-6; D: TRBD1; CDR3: CASSPGGTDQPQHF; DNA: TGTGCCAGCAGCCCAGGGGGAACCGATCAGCCCCAGCATTTT
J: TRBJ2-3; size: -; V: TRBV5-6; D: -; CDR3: CASSLLGGSTDTQYF; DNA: TGTGCCAGCAGCCTCCTTGGCGGGAGCACAGATACGCAGTATTTT
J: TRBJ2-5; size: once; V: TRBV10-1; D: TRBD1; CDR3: CASAQGAEETQYF; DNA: TGCGCCAGCGCCCAGGGGGCCGAGGAGACCCAGTACTTC
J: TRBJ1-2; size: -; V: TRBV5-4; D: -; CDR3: CASSLAAGSSTANYGYTF; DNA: TGTGCCAGCAGCTTGGCCGCAGGATCCTCAACGGCTAACTATGGCTACACCTTC
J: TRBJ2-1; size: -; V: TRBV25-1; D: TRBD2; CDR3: CASSEYSGRARSYNEQFF; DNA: TGTGCCAGCAGTGAATATAGCGGGAGGGCCCGGTCCTACAATGAGCAGTTCTTC
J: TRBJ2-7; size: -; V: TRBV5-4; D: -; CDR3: CASSPDPGVYEQYF; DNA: TGTGCCAGCAGCCCTGACCCGGGAGTCTACGAGCAGTACTTC